Listed here are 25 T cell receptor beta chains from one sample, sequenced in a study of blood T cell repertoires in COVID-19. Here immunoSEQ multiplex PCR was the method, and the copy in TCRdb shows in-frame clones only, minus some. The data show some 190,000 clones, 82% seen once. The sequencing sample was made of peripheral blood. These TCRs come from an older woman with COVID-19, enrolled during active disease.

The rearrangement links TRBV5-1 to TRBJ1-1, with 8 bases fitting TRBD1. The CDR3 runs to 15 residues. CDR1 SGHRS and CDR2 YFSETQ come from the germline V gene. J was trimmed by 6 bases and V by 0 bases; bases with no gene match: 7. The CDR3 here is CASSLGRTGLAEAFF. The CDR3 DNA sequence: TGCGCCAGCAGCTTGGGGCGGACAGGGCTCGCTGAAGCTTTCTTT.

J is TRBJ2-1 and V is TRBV4-2; 8 positions agree with TRBD2. Looked up from germline, CDR1 is LGHNA and CDR2 is YNFKEQ. The trim removed 0 bases at V and 6 bases at J, leaving 1 base unmatched. This CDR3 region has 14 residues. CDR3 loop: CASSQEGTSNEQFF. The DNA of the CDR3 is TGTGCCAGCAGCCAAGAGGGGACTAGCAATGAGCAGTTCTTC.

This chain connects TRBV27 to TRBJ2-7; 8 nucleotides match TRBD1. Germline CDR1 reads MNHEY; CDR2 reads SMNVEV (reference sequence). The junction had 9 bases not matched to a gene; V was cut back by 6 bases and J by 2 bases. This CDR3 has 15 residues. This CDR3 is CASSPDRAGTYEQYV. DNA of the CDR3: TGTGCCAGCAGCCCGGACAGGGCAGGAACCTACGAGCAGTACGTC.

The chain employs TRBV7-6 and TRBJ2-7; D is possibly TRBD2 (6 bases). The CDR3 has 14 amino acids. V lost 5 bases to trimming and J lost 0 bases, with 11 bases between them. CDR1 and CDR2 (germline): SGHVS, FNYEAQ. The CDR3 loop reads CASSPHGSSYEQYF. The CDR3 DNA reads as TGTGCCAGCAGCCCCCACGGGAGCTCCTACGAGCAGTACTTC. Drawing the rest from reference TRBV7-6 and TRBJ2-7, the complete variable domain is GAGVSQSPRYKVTKRGQDVALRCDPISGHVSLYWYRQALGQGPEFLTYFNYEAQQDKSGLPNDRFSAERPEGSISTLTIQRTEQRDSAMYRCASSPHGSSYEQYFGPGTRLTVT.

This rearrangement joins TRBV30 to TRBJ1-2; no firm D call. Trimming pared 3 bases from V and 0 bases from J, leaving 14 bases between. The CDR3 extends over 15 amino acids. Germline lookup yields CDR1 GTSNPN and CDR2 SVGIG (reference sequence). The CDR3 loop reads CAWRYGGPSNYGYTF. The DNA for the CDR3 is TGTGCCTGGAGGTACGGCGGTCCTTCTAACTATGGCTACACCTTC.

This chain joins TRBV5-4 and TRBJ1-3; D unresolved. V lost 0 bases and J 2 bases, leaving 12 bases between the germline ends. CDR3 length: 16 residues. The germline CDR1 and CDR2 sequences are SGHNT and YYREEE (reference sequence). CDR3 protein: CASSLDRGAAGNTIYF. As DNA, the CDR3 is TGTGCCAGCAGCTTGGATCGGGGAGCAGCTGGAAACACCATATATTTT.

J is TRBJ2-1 and V is TRBV24-1, with D possibly being TRBD2 (5 bases). CDR3 length equals 15 residues. The germline V and J ends were trimmed by 3 bases and 3 bases, with 11 bases remaining between them. CDR1 is KGHDR, CDR2 SFDVKD, per germline. The CDR3 sequence is CATSDALGLYNEQFF. DNA for the CDR3: TGTGCCACCAGTGATGCCCTAGGACTCTACAATGAGCAGTTCTTC.

The J gene is TRBJ2-3, the V gene TRBV29-1, with TRBD2 as a possible D gene (7 bases). Germline CDR1 is SQVTM and CDR2 is ANQGSEA. This CDR3 comprises 16 residues. Trimming shortened V by 4 bases and J by 6 bases, and 23 bases separated the two germline ends. CDR3 nucleotide sequence: TGCAGCGTTGTTTTCCAGGGGAGGGAGCGGGCCGATACGCAGTATTTT. Translated: CSVVFQGRERADTQYF.

The gene calls are TRBV21-1 and TRBJ1-5; the D call in the table, TRBD1, was not verified against the DNA. TRBV21-1 is deemed a pseudogene. This CDR3 region has 13 residues. CDR3 in DNA: TGTGCCAGCAGCAAAGACCACAGGGAAACCCAGCATTTT. Translation gives CASSKDHRETQHF.

Here the CDR3 reads CASSLRQGNQPQHF. The CDR3 DNA follows: TGTGCCAGCAGTTTAAGGCAGGGGAATCAGCCCCAGCATTTT. The gene calls are TRBV28 and TRBJ1-5, with D perhaps matching TRBD1 (6 bases). Germline V CDR1 and CDR2: MDHEN, SYDVKM. This CDR3 spans 14 amino acids. The V and J ends lost 2 bases and 4 bases respectively, with 9 bases between them.

This clone was observed a handful of times. This rearrangement joins TRBV4-2 to TRBJ2-2, with D tentatively TRBD2 (6 bases). The V gene's germline CDR1 is LGHNA and CDR2 YNFKEQ. V was trimmed by 2 bases and J by 0 bases, leaving 19 bases between them. This CDR3 contains 19 residues. CDR3 sequence: CASSQPVTGVWSNTGELFF. DNA for the CDR3: TGTGCCAGCAGCCAACCCGTGACGGGAGTGTGGTCGAACACCGGGGAGCTGTTTTTT.

The CDR3 coding sequence is TGTGCCAGTAGTATGTTTTTTGGGACAGGGGAACCCCAAGAGACCCAGTACTTC. This sequence encodes CASSMFFGTGEPQETQYF. This chain joins TRBV19 and TRBJ2-5; 10 nucleotides match TRBD1. CDR1 and CDR2 from the germline V gene are LNHDA and SQIVND (reference sequence). V gave up 3 bases and J gave up 1 base; unmatched junction bases: 11. This CDR3 is 18 amino acids long.

A few counts support this clone. The V and J genes are TRBV30 and TRBJ2-7, with a weak D call TRBD1 (6 bases). CDR1 is GTSNPN, CDR2 SVGIG, per germline (reference sequence). The V and J ends lost 2 bases and 4 bases respectively, with 18 bases between them. There are 15 residues in the CDR3. The CDR3 nucleotides are TGTGCCTGGAGTTACTCACAGGGCCTTCGGTACGAGCAGTACTTC. Protein sequence: CAWSYSQGLRYEQYF.

The chain combines TRBV7-9 with TRBJ2-2; 8 nucleotides line up with TRBD2. Germline V gives CDR1 SEHNR, CDR2 FQNEAQ (reference sequence). V shed 3 bases and J 2 bases; nucleotides not matched to a gene: 5. The CDR3 sequence is 16 residues long. CDR3 in DNA: TGTGCCAGCAGCTTGAATAGCGGGGCCAACACCGGGGAGCTGTTTTTT. Amino acids: CASSLNSGANTGELFF.

The gene calls are TRBV10-3 and TRBJ2-5; 8 positions match TRBD1. With 10 bases clipped from V and 3 bases from J, the junction kept 7 bases outside the gene matches. Germline assignment: CDR1 ENHRY and CDR2 SYGVKD. CDR3 length equals 13 residues. CDR3 sequence reads: CATLPTGEETQYF. The CDR3 DNA reads as TGTGCCACCCTACCGACAGGGGAAGAGACCCAGTACTTC.

This sequence joins TRBV28 and TRBJ2-1, with 12 bases fitting TRBD1. The V segment lost 7 bases and the J segment 8 bases; nucleotides outside the gene matches: 9. The CDR3 length is 15 residues. In germline, CDR1 is MDHEN, CDR2 SYDVKM. CDR3 amino acids: CASTLGGQGAYEQFF. CDR3 DNA: TGTGCCAGCACCCTAGGGGGACAGGGGGCTTATGAGCAGTTCTTC.

In DNA, the CDR3 is TGTGCCAGCAGCTTAGTCCCGACAGGACAGTCCCCTATCTACGAGCAGTACGTC. This gives the protein CASSLVPTGQSPIYEQYV. The V call is TRBV11-3, the J call TRBJ2-7, with a tentative D call TRBD1 (6 bases). This CDR3 spans 18 amino acids. From germline, CDR1 is SGHNT and CDR2 YENEEA. Between the trimmed V and J ends, which lost 1 base and 3 bases, there was a span of 22 bases.

J is TRBJ2-2 and V is TRBV11-3; D ambiguous. CDR1 and CDR2 from the germline V gene are SGHNT and YENEEA. With 4 bases removed from V and 7 bases from J, the gap between germline ends came to 7 bases. The CDR3 is made up of 12 amino acids. CDR3 in amino acids: CASSSRGGELFF. The DNA of the CDR3 is TGTGCCAGCAGCTCAAGAGGCGGGGAGCTGTTTTTT.

This clone turned up a few times. The chain is built from TRBV5-1 and TRBJ2-1; 7 nucleotides line up with TRBD1. Trimming removed 4 bases from V and 8 bases from J; junction bases left unmatched: 12. The germline V gene has CDR1 SGHRS and CDR2 YFSETQ. There are 15 residues in the CDR3. DNA for the CDR3: TGCGCCAGCAGCATACCAATCGGACAGGACGATGAGCAGTTCTTC. Translated: CASSIPIGQDDEQFF.

This clone has a single count. The chain links TRBV11-3 to TRBJ2-3, with D tentatively TRBD1 (6 bases). The length of the CDR3 is 17 residues. Germline values: CDR1 SGHNT, CDR2 YENEEA. V lost 3 bases and J 0 bases, leaving 16 bases between the germline ends. The CDR3 nucleotides are TGTGCCAGCAGCTTTCCCCGCACAGGGAATAGCACAGATACGCAGTATTTT. Protein: CASSFPRTGNSTDTQYF.

This sequence joins TRBV5-8 and TRBJ1-3, with D unresolved. This CDR3 contains 16 residues. Looked up from germline, CDR1 is SGHTS and CDR2 is YDEGEE. The V gene lost 0 bases and the J gene lost 0 bases, with 10 bases spanning the gap. Here the CDR3 reads CASSLDLARSGNTIYF. Here the CDR3 DNA reads TGTGCCAGCAGCTTGGATTTGGCCCGCTCTGGAAACACCATATATTTT.

J is TRBJ2-7 and V is TRBV6-5, with TRBD1 identical over 10 bases. The junction had 7 bases not matched to a gene; V was cut back by 5 bases and J by 3 bases. Germline V gene data show CDR1 as MNHEY and CDR2 as SVGAGI. The CDR3 sequence is 15 residues long. CDR3 loop: CASSRSRDRGYEQYF. In DNA form, the CDR3 reads TGTGCCAGCAGTAGGAGCCGGGACAGGGGCTACGAGCAGTACTTC.

The chain uses TRBV3-1 (or the pseudogene TRBV3-2) and TRBJ1-1; TRBD1 aligns across 12 bases. V dropped 2 bases and J dropped 1; count of bases not matched to a gene: 5. CDR1 is LGHDT, CDR2 YNNKEL, per germline (reference sequence). There are 17 residues in the CDR3. The CDR3 reads CASSQFGDRGRNTEAFF. The CDR3 DNA is TGTGCCAGCAGCCAATTTGGGGACAGGGGGCGGAACACTGAAGCTTTCTTT.

V usage is TRBV7-8 and J usage is TRBJ1-1; D remains unclear. V lost 1 base and J lost 0, with 9 bases in between. Germline assignment: CDR1 SGHVS and CDR2 FQNEAQ. The CDR3 contains 15 residues. CDR3 coding DNA: TGTGCCAGCAGCTTAGGAAGAAACATGAACACTGAAGCTTTCTTT. It codes for CASSLGRNMNTEAFF.

Regarding this clone: A much larger clone sits a single nucleotide away, making a read error possible. V is TRBV29-1 and J is TRBJ1-1, with D unresolved. Trimming stripped 4 bases from V and 0 bases from J, with 9 bases between. Germline-derived CDR1 and CDR2 are SQVTM and ANQGSEA. The CDR3 runs 13 residues. The CDR3 loop is CSVGLGVNTEAFF. Here the CDR3 DNA reads TGCAGCGTTGGGCTGGGCGTGAACACTGAAGCTTTCTTT.